The rows below give T cell receptor beta chains drawn from one sample of a study of technical replicates of blood from a few donors. TCRdb keeps only in-frame clones here, not all; method: immunoSEQ multiplex PCR. This table has fewer than 85,000 clones, roughly 94% appearing once. Sequencing was done on a sample of T cells isolated from PBMCs. Every receptor here comes from a human donor in good health. Both conserved end residues are part of each CDR3. A D gene is named only where the DNA matches it firmly. Clone size is shown for a subset of rows, as once, few, many or a class of expanded clone.

v_call,clone_size,d_call,j_call,cdr3_nt,cdr3_aa
TRBV28,NA,TRBD1,TRBJ1-3,TGTGCCAGCACCTCGGACAGGGAGACCCTCTTGAGAGGAAACACCATATATTTT,CASTSDRETLLRGNTIYF
TRBV29-1,NA,NA,TRBJ1-3,TGCAGCTTCAGGGGAACGGGAGGAAACACCATATATTTT,CSFRGTGGNTIYF
TRBV14,NA,TRBD2,TRBJ2-7,TGTGCCAGCAGCCCTTATAGCGGGCTCCCCTCCGAGCAGTACTTC,CASSPYSGLPSEQYF
TRBV2,NA,TRBD1,TRBJ2-5,TGTGCCAGCAGTGGGGACAGGGATGAGACCCAGTACTTC,CASSGDRDETQYF
TRBV7-2,NA,NA,TRBJ2-1,TGTGCCAGCAGCTTTCGAGCTGCGGATGAGCAGTTCTTC,CASSFRAADEQFF
TRBV19,NA,NA,TRBJ1-1,TGTGCCAGTAGTGTGACTCGGAACACTGAAGCTTTCTTT,CASSVTRNTEAFF
TRBV7-6,NA,NA,TRBJ1-1,TGTGCCAGCAGCAAGCAAGAGAGGACTGAAGCTTTCTTT,CASSKQERTEAFF
TRBV9,NA,NA,TRBJ2-7,TGTGCCAGCAGCGTAGGTGCAGGGGCGTACGAGCAGTACTTC,CASSVGAGAYEQYF
TRBV9,NA,NA,TRBJ2-1,TGTGCCAGCAGCGTAGAAGGGTCGGGGATAGCGTCTTACAATGAGCAGTTCTTC,CASSVEGSGIASYNEQFF
TRBV19,NA,NA,TRBJ2-1,TGTGCCAGTAGTATGGGTGGAGAACGGGAGCAGTTCTTC,CASSMGGEREQFF
TRBV5-6,NA,NA,TRBJ1-4,TGTGCCAGCAGCGGGAGAGGGTCCGGGCCTCAAAAGATGTTTTTT,CASSGRGSGPQKMFF
TRBV4-1,once,TRBD2,TRBJ2-7,TGCGCCAGCAGCCAAGAGGGGAGGGGACTAGTGTCTGAGCAGTACTTC,CASSQEGRGLVSEQYF
TRBV6-4,NA,NA,TRBJ1-1,TGTGCCAGCAGTGACTCGATATTACCGAACGGTACTAACACTGAAGCTTTCTTT,CASSDSILPNGTNTEAFF
TRBV13,NA,TRBD1,TRBJ1-2,TGTGCCAGCAGACCCCAGGGGGAGGCCCGCGGCTACACCTTC,CASRPQGEARGYTF
TRBV13,NA,NA,TRBJ1-1,TGTGCCAGCAGCGGTCCGGGACATCTGAACACTGAAGCTTTCTTT,CASSGPGHLNTEAFF
TRBV7-6,NA,TRBD1,TRBJ1-2,TGTGCCAGCAGCAACCCCGGGACAGGGCATGACTATGGCTACACCTTC,CASSNPGTGHDYGYTF
TRBV20-1,NA,NA,TRBJ2-1,TGCAGTGCTGGGACAAACGAGCAGTTCTTC,CSAGTNEQFF
TRBV7-9,once,NA,TRBJ2-1,TGTGCCAGCAGGGATGGGGCCTTGTGGGGTGAGCAGTTCTTC,CASRDGALWGEQFF
TRBV5-4,once,TRBD2,TRBJ2-7,TGTGCCAGCAGCGGGGGAGGGGCCTACGAGCAGTACTTC,CASSGGGAYEQYF
TRBV19,NA,TRBD1,TRBJ1-1,TGTGCCAGTAGAAGGACAGGAATGAACACTGAAGCTTTCTTT,CASRRTGMNTEAFF
TRBV10-3,once,TRBD1,TRBJ2-7,TGTGCCATCAGTGATGGGACAGGGAGCTACGAGCAGTACTTC,CAISDGTGSYEQYF
TRBV4-1,NA,TRBD2,TRBJ2-2,TGCGCCGGGGGGACGACTAGCGGGTCCACCGGGGAGCTGTTTTTT,CAGGTTSGSTGELFF
TRBV7-6,NA,NA,TRBJ2-3,TGTGCCAGCAGCTTAGGCGCAAGCACAGATACGCAGTATTTT,CASSLGASTDTQYF
TRBV19,NA,TRBD1,TRBJ2-7,TGTGCCAGTAGTACGGACAGGGGGCGCTCCTACGAGCAGTACTTC,CASSTDRGRSYEQYF
TRBV7-9,once,NA,TRBJ1-3,TGTGCCAGCAGCCTAGGAAACACCATATATTTT,CASSLGNTIYF
TRBV5-8,NA,NA,TRBJ1-1,TGTGCCAGCAGCTTGTGGCTGAAGATGATGAACACTGAAGCTTTCTTT,CASSLWLKMMNTEAFF
TRBV19,NA,NA,TRBJ1-2,TGTGCCAGCGAACTGGAGGGGGGGCTTTTTGGCTACACCTTC,CASELEGGLFGYTF
TRBV7-9,once,TRBD1,TRBJ1-4,TGTGCCAGCAGCAGGCCACAGGGGAATAATGAAAAACTGTTTTTT,CASSRPQGNNEKLFF
TRBV5-1,NA,TRBD1,TRBJ2-5,TGCGCCAGCAGCTTAGGGGACAGGGGGCCTCAAGAGACCCAGTACTTC,CASSLGDRGPQETQYF
TRBV7-2,NA,NA,TRBJ1-5,TGTGCCAGCAGCTTAAGGCAGGGCGAGCAGCCCCAGCATTTT,CASSLRQGEQPQHF
TRBV6-1,NA,NA,TRBJ2-2,TGTGCCAGCACAACACGCCCGAACACCGGGGAGCTGTTTTTT,CASTTRPNTGELFF
TRBV6-6,NA,NA,TRBJ1-6,TGTGCCAGCAGTTGGCCGGCGGAGGCCCCGAATTCACCCCTCCACTTT,CASSWPAEAPNSPLHF
TRBV15,NA,NA,TRBJ2-1,TGTGCCACCAGCAGAGATCGGGGCAATGAGCAGTTCTTC,CATSRDRGNEQFF
TRBV7-9,NA,TRBD1,TRBJ2-2,TGTGCCAGCAGCTCCCACTGGACAGGGACCACCGGGGAGCTGTTTTTT,CASSSHWTGTTGELFF
TRBV6-4,NA,NA,TRBJ2-3,TGTGCCACCATTCGGAGGGGTACAGATACGCAGTATTTT,CATIRRGTDTQYF
TRBV9,NA,TRBD2,TRBJ2-5,TGTGCCAGCAGCGCCAGCGGGACTAGAGGGGAGACCCAGTACTTC,CASSASGTRGETQYF
TRBV15,NA,TRBD2,TRBJ2-1,TGTGCCACCAGCAGAGATATCGGGAGGGCTGTAGTCAATGAGCAGTTCTTC,CATSRDIGRAVVNEQFF
TRBV27,NA,NA,TRBJ2-7,TGTGCCAGCAGCCTAGGGGGGGGGATAACCTACGAGCAGTACTTC,CASSLGGGITYEQYF
TRBV7-6,NA,NA,TRBJ1-4,TGTGCCAGCAGCTTAGTCCGGGACAACCCAACTAATGAAAAACTGTTTTTT,CASSLVRDNPTNEKLFF
TRBV5-1,NA,NA,TRBJ2-7,TGCGCCAGCAGGGAGGGGGGGTCGCTAGGGCCTTTCTACGAGCAGTACTTC,CASREGGSLGPFYEQYF
TRBV27,once,NA,TRBJ2-7,TGTGCCAGCCCCTTACGGGGATGTACCTACGAGCAGTACTTC,CASPLRGCTYEQYF
TRBV5-4,NA,NA,TRBJ1-1,TGTGCCAGCAGCAAATCTCCAGGGGTGAACACTGAAGCTTTCTTT,CASSKSPGVNTEAFF
TRBV15,NA,TRBD1,TRBJ2-5,TGTGCCACCAGCAGAGATTTCCCGGGACAGGGGCTGACCCAGTACTTC,CATSRDFPGQGLTQYF
TRBV27,NA,NA,TRBJ2-1,TGTGCCAGCCGACTAGGGCGGGCAGCAAATGAGCAGTTCTTC,CASRLGRAANEQFF
TRBV6-5,NA,NA,TRBJ2-7,TGTGCCAGCAGTTTATCACAGGGAGCCGAGCAGTACTTC,CASSLSQGAEQYF
TRBV5-1,NA,NA,TRBJ2-1,TGCGCCAGCACCCAAAACAATGAGCAGTTCTTC,CASTQNNEQFF
TRBV7-9,NA,NA,TRBJ1-1,TGTGCCAGCAGCTTAGCCGGGATTCTTTACACTGAAGCTTTCTTT,CASSLAGILYTEAFF
TRBV5-5,NA,TRBD1,TRBJ1-5,TGTGCCAGCAGCTTGGGACAGGGGGCACGGGGGCAGCCCCAGCATTTT,CASSLGQGARGQPQHF
TRBV6-4,few,TRBD1,TRBJ2-1,TGTGCCAGCAGTGACGGGACAGGGGGCAATGAGCAGTTCTTC,CASSDGTGGNEQFF
TRBV7-9,NA,TRBD2,TRBJ2-5,TGTGCCAGCAGCCACGCGACTAGCGGGCAAGAGACCCAGTACTTC,CASSHATSGQETQYF
TRBV4-1,NA,TRBD2,TRBJ2-2,TGCGCCAGCCAATTAGCGGGGGGCACCGGGGAGCTGTTTTTT,CASQLAGGTGELFF
TRBV11-2,NA,TRBD1,TRBJ1-5,TGTGCCAGCAGCGGACAGGGGTTACGCAATCAGCCCCAGCATTTT,CASSGQGLRNQPQHF
TRBV4-1,NA,TRBD2,TRBJ2-7,TGCGCCAGCAGCCAAGATAGAATGATTGGGACTAGCGGGGGTGTACTAGACTACGAGCAGTACTTC,CASSQDRMIGTSGGVLDYEQYF